The next 7 T cell receptor beta chains were all read from a single sample in a study of cytotoxic CD8 clonotypes in ibrutinib-treated CLL. The data were produced by immunoSEQ multiplex PCR, yet TCRdb's version contains in-frame clones alone and is incomplete. The data show approximately 330,000 clones, roughly 80% seen once. The sequences come from PBMCs, collected before ibrutinib treatment. These receptors originate from a human donor with chronic lymphocytic leukemia.

DNA for the CDR3: TGCAGCGTCCAATCGGACAGGGGACCCTCTGAGCAGTACTTC. It encodes CSVQSDRGPSEQYF. V usage is TRBV29-1 and J usage is TRBJ2-7; 9 bases match TRBD1. Germline V gene data show CDR1 as SQVTM and CDR2 as ANQGSEA. The CDR3 runs to 14 residues. V shed 6 bases, J shed 7 bases, and the junction held 13 bases outside the gene matches.

This clone was detected a few times. The V call is TRBV5-1, the J call TRBJ1-4; D is possibly TRBD1 (5 bases). The CDR3 covers 14 residues. In germline, CDR1 is SGHRS, CDR2 YFSETQ. Trimming removed 2 bases at V and 6 bases at J, with 11 bases between. The CDR3 DNA reads TGCGCCAGCAGCTTCCGGGACGGCGATGAAAAACTGTTTTTT. Translation gives CASSFRDGDEKLFF. Looking up the rest from reference TRBV5-1 and TRBJ1-4 gives the full variable domain: KAGVTQTPRYLIKTRGQQVTLSCSPISGHRSVSWYQQTPGQGLQFLFEYFSETQRNKGNFPGRFSGRQFSNSRSEMNVSTLELGDSALYLCASSFRDGDEKLFFGSGTQLSVL.

This clone was found a few times. The CDR3 reads CASSELLGGENTGELFF. The CDR3 DNA is TGCGCCAGCAGTGAGCTGCTCGGCGGAGAGAACACCGGGGAGCTGTTTTTT. This sequence joins TRBV10-1 and TRBJ2-2; unclear D gene. This CDR3 is built from 17 residues. V was clipped by 2 bases and J by 1 base, with 14 bases between them. Looked up from germline, CDR1 is WNHNN and CDR2 is SYGVQD (reference sequence).

This clone was counted only a few times. This rearrangement joins TRBV10-3 to TRBJ1-1; 7 nucleotides agree with TRBD1. Germline assignment: CDR1 ENHRY and CDR2 SYGVKD. The V gene end was trimmed by 9 bases and the J gene end by 5 bases; junction bases not matched to a gene: 12. This CDR3 is built from 14 residues. The CDR3 is CAITSGTVGTEAFF. The CDR3 region has the DNA TGTGCCATAACATCCGGGACAGTTGGGACTGAAGCTTTCTTT.

The CDR3 sequence is CASSEDRARQETQYF. In DNA, the CDR3 is TGTGCCAGCAGTGAAGACAGGGCCAGACAAGAGACCCAGTACTTC. J is TRBJ2-5 and V is TRBV2, with D tentatively TRBD1 (6 bases). The CDR3 is 15 residues long. V lost 1 base, J lost 2 bases, and 11 bases lay in between. Germline loops: CDR1 SNHLY, CDR2 FYNNEI.

This chain uses TRBV7-8 with TRBJ2-7; D may be TRBD2 (5 bases). The ends were cut back, 2 bases at V and 1 base at J, with 9 bases in the middle. The germline gives CDR1 SGHVS, CDR2 FQNEAQ. This CDR3 is built from 14 residues. The CDR3: CASSLRAGSYEQYF. The DNA for the CDR3 is TGTGCCAGCAGCTTACGGGCGGGTTCCTACGAGCAGTACTTC. Full variable domain (rest looked up from reference TRBV7-8 and TRBJ2-7): GAGVSQSPRYKVAKRGQDVALRCDPISGHVSLFWYQQALGQGPEFLTYFQNEAQLDKSGLPSDRFFAERPEGSVSTLKIQRTQQEDSAVYLCASSLRAGSYEQYFGPGTRLTVT.

This clone was seen a few times. The chain employs TRBV2 and TRBJ2-1; D is ambiguous. Germline CDR1 reads SNHLY; CDR2 reads FYNNEI. The CDR3 spans 14 residues. The germline V and J ends were trimmed by 6 bases and 5 bases, with 14 bases remaining between them. CDR3 in DNA: TGTGCCAGCAGATCGGGTAGCAATCACAATGAGCAGTTCTTC. Translated: CASRSGSNHNEQFF. The full variable domain, completed using reference TRBV2 and TRBJ2-1, is EPEVTQTPSHQVTQMGQEVILRCVPISNHLYFYWYRQILGQKVEFLVSFYNNEISEKSEIFDDQFSVERPDGSNFTLKIRSTKLEDSAMYFCASRSGSNHNEQFFGPGTRLTVL.